These 5 T cell receptor beta chains came from one sample sequenced in a study of OX40 agonist ivuxolimab in advanced cancers. Profiling relied on immunoSEQ multiplex PCR, and the TCRdb table lists in-frame clones only, not all of them. The repertoire holds 50,000 to 75,000 clones, with just under 90% as singletons. The specimen comprised CD4+ or CD8+ T cells sorted from blood, sampled in a trial of the OX40 agonist ivuxolimab. The receptors come from an adult with an advanced solid tumor such as melanoma, head and neck, liver or kidney cancer.

This chain connects TRBV6-5 to TRBJ1-6; 9 bases are a match to TRBD1. After removal of 4 bases from V and 10 bases from J, the junction contained 8 bases not matched to a gene. The CDR3 is made up of 15 amino acids. Germline values: CDR1 MNHEY, CDR2 SVGAGI. CDR3 in DNA: TGTGCCAGCAGTTTTCAGGGACAGGGTCCCTCACCCCTCCACTTT. It specifies CASSFQGQGPSPLHF.

V usage is TRBV4-3 and J usage is TRBJ2-2; D gene ambiguous. V was trimmed by 2 bases and J by 1 base, leaving 11 bases between them. The CDR3 is made up of 16 amino acids. CDR1 LGHNA and CDR2 YSLEER come from the germline V gene. CDR3 coding DNA: TGCGCCAGCAGCCAACAGGTTCTAGGGAACACCGGGGAGCTGTTTTTT. Translated: CASSQQVLGNTGELFF.

The V call is TRBV11-2, the J call TRBJ1-1; D may be TRBD1 (6 bases). The CDR3 sequence is 14 residues long. Trimming left V 2 bases short and J 8 bases short, with 15 bases between. CDR1 is SGHAT and CDR2 is FQNNGV in the germline V gene. The chain's CDR3 is CASSLFRGQGEAFF. CDR3 bases: TGTGCCAGCAGCTTATTTCGGGGGCAGGGAGAAGCTTTCTTT.

This clone was seen more than once but under ten times. The chain employs TRBV2 and TRBJ2-5; D could derive from TRBD1 or TRBD2 (5 bases each). Germline CDR1 and CDR2: SNHLY and FYNNEI. Trimming cost V 0 bases and J 5 bases, with 10 bases left between them. This CDR3 is 14 amino acids long. CDR3 DNA: TGTGCCAGCAGTGAAGCGGGACCTCGCGAGACCCAGTACTTC. Translation gives CASSEAGPRETQYF.

The J gene is TRBJ1-2, the V gene TRBV18, with 8 bases that match TRBD1. V was pared by 6 bases and J by 2 bases, with 8 bases of the junction left unmatched. The germline V gene encodes CDR1 KGHSH and CDR2 LQKENI. The CDR3 extends over 15 amino acids. Written as DNA, the CDR3 is TGTGCCAGCTCGTCCACAGGGGGACTAAACTATGGCTACACCTTC. It translates to CASSSTGGLNYGYTF.